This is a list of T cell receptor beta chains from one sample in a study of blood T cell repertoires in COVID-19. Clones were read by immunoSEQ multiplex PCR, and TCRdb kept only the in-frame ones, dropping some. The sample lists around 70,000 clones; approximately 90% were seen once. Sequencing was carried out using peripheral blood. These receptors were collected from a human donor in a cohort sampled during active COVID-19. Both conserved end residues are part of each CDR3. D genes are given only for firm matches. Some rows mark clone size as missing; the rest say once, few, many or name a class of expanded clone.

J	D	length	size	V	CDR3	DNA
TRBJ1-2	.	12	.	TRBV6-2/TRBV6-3	CASSYQAFGYTF	TGTGCCAGCAGTTATCAGGCCTTCGGCTACACCTTC
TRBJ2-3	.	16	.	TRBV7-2	CASSEPTDPRRDTQYF	TGTGCCAGCAGCGAACCGACTGATCCACGACGGGATACGCAGTATTTT
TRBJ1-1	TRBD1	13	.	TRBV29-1	CSVDGQGGIEAFF	TGCAGCGTCGACGGACAGGGGGGAATTGAAGCTTTCTTT
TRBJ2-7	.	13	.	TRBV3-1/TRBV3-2	CASSQVDSIGQYF	TGTGCCAGCAGCCAAGTCGATTCTATCGGGCAGTACTTC
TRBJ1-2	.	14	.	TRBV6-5	CASSRGRPYYGYTF	TGTGCCAGCAGCAGGGGACGACCGTACTATGGCTACACCTTC
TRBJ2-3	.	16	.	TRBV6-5	CASSYSRRASTDTQYF	TGTGCCAGCAGTTACTCGCGGCGGGCCAGCACAGATACGCAGTATTTT
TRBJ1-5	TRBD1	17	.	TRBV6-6	CASSLSDRVKPFEPQHF	TGTGCCAGCAGTCTGTCCGACAGGGTTAAGCCCTTTGAGCCCCAGCATTTT
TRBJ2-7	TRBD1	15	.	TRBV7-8	CASSLTDRGPNEQYF	TGTGCCAGCAGCTTAACGGACAGGGGTCCCAACGAGCAGTACTTC
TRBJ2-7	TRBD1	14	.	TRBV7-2	CASRKDRGNYEQYF	TGTGCCAGCAGAAAGGACAGGGGAAACTACGAGCAGTACTTC
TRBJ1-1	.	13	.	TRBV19	CASSTKLDTEAFF	TGTGCCAGTAGTACTAAGCTAGACACTGAAGCTTTCTTT
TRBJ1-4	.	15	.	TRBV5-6	CASSLEGGLSEKLFF	TGTGCCAGCAGCTTGGAGGGGGGGCTGAGTGAAAAACTGTTTTTT
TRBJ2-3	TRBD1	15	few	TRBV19	CATTLEGQGTDTQYF	TGTGCCACCACTCTCGAGGGACAGGGAACAGATACGCAGTATTTT
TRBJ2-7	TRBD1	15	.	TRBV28	CASSKDRGIAYEQYF	TGTGCCAGCAGTAAAGACAGGGGGATTGCCTACGAGCAGTACTTC
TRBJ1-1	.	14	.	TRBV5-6	CASSLAVKNTEAFF	TGTGCCAGCAGCTTGGCGGTTAAGAACACTGAAGCTTTCTTT
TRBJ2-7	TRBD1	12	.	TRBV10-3	CAIRDSFYEQYF	TGTGCCATCCGGGACAGCTTTTACGAGCAGTACTTC
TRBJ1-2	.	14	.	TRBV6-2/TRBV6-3	CASSYSEGFYGYTF	TGTGCCAGCAGTTACTCGGAGGGGTTCTATGGCTACACCTTC
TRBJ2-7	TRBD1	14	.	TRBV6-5	CASSRQGARDEQYF	TGTGCCAGCAGCCGACAGGGGGCCAGGGACGAGCAGTACTTC
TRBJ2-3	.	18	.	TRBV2	CATAAGRPSPQFTDTQYF	TGTGCCACCGCCGCAGGACGGCCTAGCCCACAATTCACAGATACGCAGTATTTT
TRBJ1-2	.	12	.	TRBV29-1	CSVGLGGTGYTF	TGCAGCGTTGGCTTGGGGGGAACGGGCTACACCTTC
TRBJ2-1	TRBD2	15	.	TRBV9	CASSVELAGENEQFF	TGTGCCAGCAGCGTAGAACTAGCGGGGGAAAATGAGCAGTTCTTC
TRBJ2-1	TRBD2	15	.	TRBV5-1	CASQLAGGSYNEQFF	TGCGCCAGCCAACTAGCGGGCGGCTCCTACAATGAGCAGTTCTTC
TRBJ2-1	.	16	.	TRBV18	CASSPFKGGSYNEQFF	TGTGCCAGCTCACCATTTAAAGGAGGCTCCTACAATGAGCAGTTCTTC
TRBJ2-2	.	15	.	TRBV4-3	CASSQGQGGTGELFF	TGCGCCAGCAGCCAAGGACAGGGAGGAACCGGGGAGCTGTTTTTT
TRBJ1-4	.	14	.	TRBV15	CATSRDRQGEKLFF	TGTGCCACCAGCAGAGATCGGCAGGGGGAAAAACTGTTTTTT
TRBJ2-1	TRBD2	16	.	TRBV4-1	CASSGKRGGTYNEQFF	TGCGCCAGCAGCGGAAAGCGGGGGGGCACTTACAATGAGCAGTTCTTC
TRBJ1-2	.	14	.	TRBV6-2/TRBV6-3	CASSPHGENYGYTF	TGTGCCAGCAGTCCCCACGGGGAAAACTATGGCTACACCTTC
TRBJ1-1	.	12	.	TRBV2	CASSRENTEAFF	TGTGCCAGCAGTCGAGAGAACACTGAAGCTTTCTTT
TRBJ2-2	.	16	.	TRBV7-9	CASNSDGQKDTGELFF	TGTGCCAGCAACTCCGACGGACAGAAGGACACCGGGGAGCTGTTTTTT
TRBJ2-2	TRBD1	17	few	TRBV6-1	CASSGDTGAAGPGELFF	TGTGCCAGCAGTGGTGATACAGGGGCTGCTGGTCCCGGGGAGCTGTTTTTT
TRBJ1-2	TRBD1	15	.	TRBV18	CASSPGGAGGYGYTF	TGTGCCAGCTCACCAGGAGGGGCAGGGGGCTATGGCTACACCTTC
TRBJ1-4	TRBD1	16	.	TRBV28	CASSLSLDRANEKLFF	TGTGCCAGCAGTTTATCGCTGGACAGGGCCAACGAAAAACTGTTTTTT
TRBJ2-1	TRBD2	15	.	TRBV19	CASGLWGGGRREQFF	TGTGCCAGTGGGCTCTGGGGCGGGGGTCGTCGTGAGCAGTTCTTC
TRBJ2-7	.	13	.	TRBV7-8	CASSLKTGHEQYF	TGTGCCAGCAGCTTAAAGACAGGACACGAGCAGTACTTC
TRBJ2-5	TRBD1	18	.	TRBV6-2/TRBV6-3	CASSPDARDRRRKETQYF	TGTGCCAGCAGTCCCGACGCCCGGGACAGGCGACGAAAAGAGACCCAGTACTTC
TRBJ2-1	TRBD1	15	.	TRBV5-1	CASARGTGDYNEQFF	TGCGCCAGCGCCCGCGGGACAGGCGATTACAATGAGCAGTTCTTC
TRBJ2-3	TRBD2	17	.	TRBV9	CASSRTSGGFFTDTQYF	TGTGCCAGCAGCAGGACTAGCGGGGGATTTTTCACAGATACGCAGTATTTT
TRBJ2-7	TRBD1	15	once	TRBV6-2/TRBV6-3	CASSYNRRGIYEQYF	TGTGCCAGCAGTTATAATCGCAGGGGGATCTACGAGCAGTACTTC
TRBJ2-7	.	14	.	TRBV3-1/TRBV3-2	CASSLRITRYEQYF	TGTGCCAGCAGCCTCCGAATAACTAGGTACGAGCAGTACTTC
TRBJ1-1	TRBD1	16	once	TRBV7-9	CASSLLPPTGIPEAFF	TGTGCCAGCAGCTTACTCCCCCCGACAGGGATCCCTGAAGCTTTCTTT
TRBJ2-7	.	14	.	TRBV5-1	CASGSTGSNYEQYF	TGCGCCAGCGGGTCAACCGGGAGTAACTACGAGCAGTACTTC
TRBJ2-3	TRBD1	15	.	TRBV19	CASTRDRGLSDTQYF	TGTGCCAGTACTAGAGACAGGGGGCTTTCAGATACGCAGTATTTT
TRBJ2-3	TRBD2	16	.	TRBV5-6	CASSDHRDYILVTQYF	TGTGCCAGCAGCGACCACCGGGACTATATTTTGGTTACGCAGTATTTT
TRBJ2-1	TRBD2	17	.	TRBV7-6	CASSRTPTSGSFNEQFF	TGTGCCAGCAGCCGAACCCCGACTAGCGGGAGCTTCAATGAGCAGTTCTTC
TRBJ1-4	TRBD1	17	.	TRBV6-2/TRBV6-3	CASSYPTGAISNEKLFF	TGTGCCAGCAGTTACCCGACAGGGGCGATCTCTAATGAAAAACTGTTTTTT
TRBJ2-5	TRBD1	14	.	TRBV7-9	CASSLSAGGETQYF	TGTGCCAGCAGCTTAAGCGCAGGGGGAGAGACCCAGTACTTC
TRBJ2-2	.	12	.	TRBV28	CASSFLTGELFF	TGTGCCAGCAGTTTTCTCACCGGGGAGCTGTTTTTT
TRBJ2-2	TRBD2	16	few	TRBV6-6	CASSYSGGRNTGELFF	TGTGCCAGCAGTTACTCGGGCGGGAGAAACACCGGGGAGCTGTTTTTT
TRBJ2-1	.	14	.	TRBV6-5	CASSRLVGGGEQFF	TGTGCCAGCAGTCGACTAGTAGGTGGCGGTGAGCAGTTCTTC
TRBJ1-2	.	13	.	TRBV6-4	CASSVTPNYGYTF	TGTGCCAGCAGTGTCACACCTAACTATGGCTACACCTTC